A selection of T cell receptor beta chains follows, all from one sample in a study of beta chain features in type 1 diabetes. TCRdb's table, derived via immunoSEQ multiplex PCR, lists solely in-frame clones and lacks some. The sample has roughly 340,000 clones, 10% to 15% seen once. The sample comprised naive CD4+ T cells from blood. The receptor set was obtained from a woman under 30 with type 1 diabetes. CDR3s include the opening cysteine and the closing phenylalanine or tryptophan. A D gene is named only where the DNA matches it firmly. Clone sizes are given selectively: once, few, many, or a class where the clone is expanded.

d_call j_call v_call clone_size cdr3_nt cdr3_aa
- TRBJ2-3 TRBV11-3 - TGTGCCAGCAGCATAAAAGGGGCAGATACGCAGTATTTT CASSIKGADTQYF
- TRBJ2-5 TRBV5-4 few TGTGCCAGCAGCTTGATTTCTTTCGCAGGGCGCAGAGAGACCCAGTACTTC CASSLISFAGRRETQYF
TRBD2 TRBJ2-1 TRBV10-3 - TGTGCCATCAGTGGATTAGCGGGAGGTAGCAATGAGCAGTTCTTC CAISGLAGGSNEQFF
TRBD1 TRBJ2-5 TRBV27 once TGTGCCAGCAGTTTAGGGGGGAGGGACAGGGCCCAAGAGACCCAGTACTTC CASSLGGRDRAQETQYF
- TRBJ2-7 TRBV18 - TGTGCCAGCTCACCCAGCCGCCAGGCCTACGAGCAGTACTTC CASSPSRQAYEQYF
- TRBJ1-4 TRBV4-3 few TGCGCCAGCAGCGACCAGGGAACTAATGAAAAACTGTTTTTT CASSDQGTNEKLFF
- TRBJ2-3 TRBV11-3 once TGTGCCAGCAGCTTAGTAGCGGAGCCCTTCACAGATACGCAGTATTTT CASSLVAEPFTDTQYF
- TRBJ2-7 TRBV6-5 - TGTGCCAGCACCTGGCAACCGAACTACGAGCAGTACTTC CASTWQPNYEQYF
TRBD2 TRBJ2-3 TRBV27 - TGTGCCAGCAGTCCCCGCCTAGCGGGGAGGGATACGCAGTATTTT CASSPRLAGRDTQYF
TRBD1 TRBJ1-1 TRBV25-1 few TGTGCCAGCAGTGAGATCGGGACAGGGGGCAAAACTGAAGCTTTCTTT CASSEIGTGGKTEAFF
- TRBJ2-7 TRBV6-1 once TGTGCCAGCAGTGTCCGGGGGGCGGGAGCGTACGAGCAGTACTTC CASSVRGAGAYEQYF
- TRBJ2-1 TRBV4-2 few TGTGCCAGCAGCCAATCTAACGTCTACAATGAGCAGTTCTTC CASSQSNVYNEQFF
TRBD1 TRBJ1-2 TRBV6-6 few TGTGCCAGCAAGGACAGGGGGCAGGGCTACACCTTC CASKDRGQGYTF
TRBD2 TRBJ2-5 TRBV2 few TGTGCCAGCAGGGGACTAGCGGGGAAGGACCAGTACTTC CASRGLAGKDQYF
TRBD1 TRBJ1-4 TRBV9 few TGTGCCAGCAGCGCACAGGGGATTACTAATGAAAAACTGTTTTTT CASSAQGITNEKLFF
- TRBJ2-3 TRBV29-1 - TGCAGCGTTGACCCAGGGCTTGGCACAGATACGCAGTATTTT CSVDPGLGTDTQYF
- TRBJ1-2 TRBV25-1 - TGTGCCAGCATTCCTCAGGGGTCGGTCTATGGCTACACCTTC CASIPQGSVYGYTF
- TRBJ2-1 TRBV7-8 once TGTGCCAGCAGCCTTCCTAAGTCCGGGAGCTCAGCCGAGCAGTTCTTC CASSLPKSGSSAEQFF
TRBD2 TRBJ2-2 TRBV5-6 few TGTGCCAGCAGCTTCGGTCCTAGCGGGAGGGGGACCGGGGAGCTGTTTTTT CASSFGPSGRGTGELFF
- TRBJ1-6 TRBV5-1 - TGCGCCAGCAGCCCCGGGGACTCCCCGTCAACCCTCCACTTT CASSPGDSPSTLHF
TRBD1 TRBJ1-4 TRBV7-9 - TGTGCCAGCAGCAAACAGGGGGGGCGCAATGAAAAACTGTTTTTT CASSKQGGRNEKLFF
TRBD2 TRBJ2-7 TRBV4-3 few TGCGCCAGCCTGGGGGAGAGACTAGCGGGGGGCCCGGGCTACGAGCAGTACTTC CASLGERLAGGPGYEQYF
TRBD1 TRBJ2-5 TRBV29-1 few TGCAGCGTTGACGGTGGGTTTTTCGGGACAGGGGGCCAAGAGACCCAGTACTTC CSVDGGFFGTGGQETQYF
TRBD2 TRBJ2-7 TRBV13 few TGTGCCAGCAGCTCCGGGACTAGCGTTCACTACGAGCAGTACTTC CASSSGTSVHYEQYF
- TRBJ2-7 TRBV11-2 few TGTGCCAGCAGCTTAGATCTGTCCCGGGACTACGAGCAGTACTTC CASSLDLSRDYEQYF
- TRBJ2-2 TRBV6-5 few TGTGCCAGCAGTTACGGCCGGGAGCTGTTTTTT CASSYGRELFF
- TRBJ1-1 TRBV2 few TGTGCCAGCCGCCGGGACACAACCTCCACTGAAGCTTTCTTT CASRRDTTSTEAFF
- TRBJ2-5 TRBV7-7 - TGTGCTAGCAGCCCTACCGGGGTTGGCAGGCAAGAGACCCAGTACTTC CASSPTGVGRQETQYF
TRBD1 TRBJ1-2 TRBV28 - TGTGCCAGCATTCCCCCGTCCCCTTTTGGACAGGGAGGCTACACCTTC CASIPPSPFGQGGYTF
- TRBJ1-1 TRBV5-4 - TGTGCCAGCAGCTTTACAGCCGGTTACACTGAAGCTTTCTTT CASSFTAGYTEAFF
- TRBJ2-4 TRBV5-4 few TGTGCCAGCAGCTCCGCTAGCGATCGAGCCAAAAACATTCAGTACTTC CASSSASDRAKNIQYF
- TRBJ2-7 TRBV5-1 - TGCGCCAGCAGTGAGGGAACCACCTACGAGCAGTACTTC CASSEGTTYEQYF
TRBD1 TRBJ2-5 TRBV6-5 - TGTGCCAGCAGCAAGGACAGGGACCAAGAGACCCAGTACTTC CASSKDRDQETQYF
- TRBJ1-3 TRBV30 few TGTGCCTGGAGTGGGCAATCTGGAAACACCATATATTTT CAWSGQSGNTIYF
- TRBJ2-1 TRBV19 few TGTGCCAGTAGTGAGTGGGGCGGGACGAGTGAGCAGTTCTTC CASSEWGGTSEQFF
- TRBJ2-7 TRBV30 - TGTGCCTGGAGTCCTTCCGGGGGCGAGCAGTACTTC CAWSPSGGEQYF
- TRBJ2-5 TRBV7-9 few TGTGCCAGCAGCCTGAACCCCGGGAGAGAAGAGACCCAGTACTTC CASSLNPGREETQYF
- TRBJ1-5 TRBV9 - TGTGCCAGCAGCCCCTCCGGGAGTCAGCCCCAGCATTTT CASSPSGSQPQHF
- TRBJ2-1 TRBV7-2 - TGTGCCAGCAGCACAAGCTCCTACAATGAGCAGTTCTTC CASSTSSYNEQFF
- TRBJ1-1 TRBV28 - TGTGCCAGCAGGGATAAGCGAGGAGCTTTCTTT CASRDKRGAFF
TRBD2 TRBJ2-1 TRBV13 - TGTGCCAGCAGGCTTCCGGGACTAGCGGGAAATGAGCAGTTCTTC CASRLPGLAGNEQFF
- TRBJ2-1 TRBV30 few TGTGCCTGGGGACCCACGACGAGCGGGGAGCAGTTCTTC CAWGPTTSGEQFF
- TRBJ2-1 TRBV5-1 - TGCGCCAGCAGCCCTTCTCTAGCTGCCAATGAGCAGTTCTTC CASSPSLAANEQFF
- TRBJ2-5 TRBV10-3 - TGTGCCATCAGTGTTGGGCAGGGAGAGACCCAGTACTTC CAISVGQGETQYF
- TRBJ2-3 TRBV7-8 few TGTGCCAGCAGCCCAAGAAGGTTCGGGACAGATACGCAGTATTTT CASSPRRFGTDTQYF
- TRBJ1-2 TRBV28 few TGTGCCACTCAAGCGGGCGGGAACTATGGCTACACCTTC CATQAGGNYGYTF
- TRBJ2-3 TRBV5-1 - TGCGCCAGCAGCATCCTAGCGACTAGCACAGATACGCAGTATTTT CASSILATSTDTQYF
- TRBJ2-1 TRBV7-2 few TGTGCCAGCAGGGAAACCGGGACAGAGCAGTTCTTC CASRETGTEQFF
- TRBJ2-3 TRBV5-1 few TGCGCCAGCAGCTACGGGACTGCTGCAGATACGCAGTATTTT CASSYGTAADTQYF
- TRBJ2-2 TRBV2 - TGTGCCAGCACCCCCGGGGGGAACACCGGGGAGCTGTTTTTT CASTPGGNTGELFF
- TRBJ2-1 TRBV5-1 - TGCGCCAGCAGCCCCGGAGAGGGCGAGCAGTTCTTC CASSPGEGEQFF
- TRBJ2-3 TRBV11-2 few TGTGCCAGCAGCCCCGGCAGGGGAAACACAGATACGCAGTATTTT CASSPGRGNTDTQYF
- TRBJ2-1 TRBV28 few TGTGCCAGCAGTTTATGGGGGGCTGAGCAGTTCTTC CASSLWGAEQFF
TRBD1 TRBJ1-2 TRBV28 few TGTGCCAGCAGTCGTCCCGGGACAGGGACTAGCTATGGCTACACCTTC CASSRPGTGTSYGYTF
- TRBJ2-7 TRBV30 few TGTGCCTGGCAGGGATCCTACGAGCAGTACTTC CAWQGSYEQYF
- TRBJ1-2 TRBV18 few TGTGCCAGCTCAGATGACAGATATGGCTACACCTTC CASSDDRYGYTF
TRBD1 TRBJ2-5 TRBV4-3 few TGCGCCAGCAGCCAGGCAGGGACAGACCAAGAGACCCAGTACTTC CASSQAGTDQETQYF